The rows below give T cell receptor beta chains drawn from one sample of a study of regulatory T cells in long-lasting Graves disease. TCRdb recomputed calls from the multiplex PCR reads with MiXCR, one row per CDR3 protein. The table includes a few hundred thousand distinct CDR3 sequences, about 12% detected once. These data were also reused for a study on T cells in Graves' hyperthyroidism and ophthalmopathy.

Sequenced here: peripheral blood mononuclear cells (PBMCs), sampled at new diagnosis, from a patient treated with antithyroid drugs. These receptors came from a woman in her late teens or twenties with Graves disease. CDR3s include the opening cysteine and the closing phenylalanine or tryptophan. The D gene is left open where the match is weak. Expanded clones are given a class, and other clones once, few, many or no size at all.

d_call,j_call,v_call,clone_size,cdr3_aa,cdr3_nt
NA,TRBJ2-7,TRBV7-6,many,CASSLGPDSTYEQYF,TGTGCCAGCAGCTTAGGGCCGGACAGTACCTACGAGCAGTACTTC
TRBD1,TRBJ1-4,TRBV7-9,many,CAAGQGQGATNEKLFF,TGTGCCGCAGGACAGGGGCAAGGTGCAACTAATGAAAAACTGTTTTTT
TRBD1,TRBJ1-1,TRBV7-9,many,CASSGRQGAPTEAFF,TGTGCCAGCAGCGGAAGACAGGGAGCTCCCACTGAAGCTTTCTTT
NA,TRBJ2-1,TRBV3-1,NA,CASSQEKSTTYNEQFF,TGTGCCAGCAGCCAAGAGAAAAGTACCACCTACAATGAGCAGTTCTTC
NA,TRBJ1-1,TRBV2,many,CASSDGQGGTEAFF,TGTGCCAGCAGTGATGGGCAGGGAGGCACTGAAGCTTTCTTT
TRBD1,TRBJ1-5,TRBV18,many,CASSPGGNQPQHF,TGTGCCAGCAGTCCAGGGGGGAATCAGCCCCAGCATTTT
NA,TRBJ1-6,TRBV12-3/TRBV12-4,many,CASGLLLGGHSPLHF,TGTGCCAGCGGTCTTCTCCTTGGTGGGCATTCACCCCTCCACTTT
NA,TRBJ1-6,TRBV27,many,CASSFLDSPLHF,TGTGCCAGCAGTTTTTTAGACTCACCCCTCCACTTT
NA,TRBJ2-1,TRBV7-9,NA,CASSLPADSAGYNEQFF,TGTGCCAGCAGCTTACCCGCCGACAGCGCGGGCTACAATGAGCAGTTCTTC
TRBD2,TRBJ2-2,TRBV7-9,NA,CATPLAGPGELFF,TGTGCCACCCCCCTAGCGGGACCTGGGGAGCTGTTTTTT
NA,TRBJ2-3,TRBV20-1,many,CSASMSASTDTQYF,TGCAGTGCTAGTATGTCAGCTAGCACAGATACGCAGTATTTT
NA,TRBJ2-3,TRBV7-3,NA,CASSSDSSLVADTQYF,TGTGCCAGCAGCTCGGACAGTTCCCTCGTGGCGGATACGCAGTATTTT
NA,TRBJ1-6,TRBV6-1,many,CASSGRGPNSPLHF,TGTGCCAGCAGTGGAAGGGGTCCTAATTCACCCCTCCACTTT
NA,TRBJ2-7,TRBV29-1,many,CSVGGDLLVNYEQYF,TGCAGCGTTGGCGGCGACTTACTGGTGAACTACGAGCAGTACTTC
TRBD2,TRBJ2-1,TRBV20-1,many,CSASEGLRGDEQFF,TGCAGTGCTAGTGAGGGACTACGTGGGGATGAGCAGTTCTTC
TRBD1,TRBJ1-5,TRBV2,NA,CANGGTGDQPQHF,TGTGCCAACGGCGGGACAGGGGATCAGCCCCAGCATTTT
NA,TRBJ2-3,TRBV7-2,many,CASSLRRTDTQYF,TGTGCCAGCAGCTTACGCCGCACAGATACGCAGTATTTT
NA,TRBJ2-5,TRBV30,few,CAWSGPGQETQYF,TGTGCCTGGAGTGGACCGGGTCAAGAGACCCAGTACTTC
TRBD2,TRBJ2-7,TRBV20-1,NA,CSATGTSGVYEQYF,TGCAGTGCTACCGGGACTAGCGGGGTTTACGAGCAGTACTTC
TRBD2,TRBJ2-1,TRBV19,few,CASKPTSGAYNEQFF,TGTGCCAGTAAGCCCACTAGCGGGGCCTACAATGAGCAGTTCTTC
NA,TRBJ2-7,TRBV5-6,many,CASSLIARVGEQYF,TGTGCCAGCAGCTTGATAGCCAGGGTGGGCGAGCAGTACTTC
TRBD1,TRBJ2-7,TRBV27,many,CASSPTGGGYEQYF,TGTGCCAGCAGTCCGACAGGGGGCGGCTACGAGCAGTACTTC
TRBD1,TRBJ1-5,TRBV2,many,CASSLGTVVNQPQHF,TGTGCCAGCAGCCTCGGGACAGTAGTCAATCAGCCCCAGCATTTT
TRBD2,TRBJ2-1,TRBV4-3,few,CASSQDGGLARHNEQFF,TGCGCCAGCAGCCAAGATGGGGGACTAGCTAGACACAATGAGCAGTTCTTC
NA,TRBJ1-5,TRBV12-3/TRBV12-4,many,CASSVDINQPQHF,TGTGCCAGCTCCGTTGATATAAATCAGCCCCAGCATTTT
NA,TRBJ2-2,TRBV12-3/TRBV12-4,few,CASSSDRFTTGELFF,TGTGCCAGCAGTTCTGACAGATTTACCACCGGGGAGCTGTTTTTT
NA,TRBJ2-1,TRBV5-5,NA,CASSLAGINRNEQFF,TGTGCCAGCAGCTTGGCGGGGATCAATCGCAATGAGCAGTTCTTC
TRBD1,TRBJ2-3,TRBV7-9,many,CASSFYRGYGDTQYF,TGTGCCAGCAGCTTCTACAGGGGATATGGAGATACGCAGTATTTT
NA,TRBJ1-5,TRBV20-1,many,CSAIKSRDRLRGNQPQHF,TGCAGTGCTATTAAATCTCGAGACCGCCTTCGGGGCAATCAGCCCCAGCATTTT
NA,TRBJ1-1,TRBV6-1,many,CASSGPRKGNTEAFF,TGTGCCAGCAGTGGTCCGAGAAAGGGGAACACTGAAGCTTTCTTT
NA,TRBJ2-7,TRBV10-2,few,CASRRAGYEQYF,TGCGCCAGCAGAAGGGCAGGTTACGAGCAGTACTTC
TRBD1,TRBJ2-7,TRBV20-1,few,CSARDPGTEMTYEQYF,TGCAGTGCTAGAGATCCCGGGACAGAAATGACCTACGAGCAGTACTTC
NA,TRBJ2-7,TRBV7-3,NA,CASSLTGGTRNEQYF,TGTGCCAGCAGCTTAACAGGGGGGACCAGAAATGAGCAGTACTTC
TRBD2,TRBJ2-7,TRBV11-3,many,CASSSSGRNEQYF,TGTGCCAGCAGCTCTAGCGGGAGGAACGAGCAGTACTTC
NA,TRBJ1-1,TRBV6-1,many,CASRTPTRDTEAFF,TGTGCCAGCAGGACTCCCACTAGGGACACTGAAGCTTTCTTT
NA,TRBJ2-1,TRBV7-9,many,CASSAAGSSYNEQFF,TGTGCCAGCAGCGCAGCAGGGAGCTCCTACAATGAGCAGTTCTTC
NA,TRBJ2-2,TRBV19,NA,CAVSEGHNTGELFF,TGTGCCGTCTCTGAGGGGCACAACACCGGGGAGCTGTTTTTT
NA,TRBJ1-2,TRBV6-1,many,CASSPPRSQGKHYGYTF,TGTGCCAGCAGTCCTCCCCGAAGTCAAGGGAAGCATTATGGCTACACCTTC
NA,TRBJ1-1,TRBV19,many,CASSIPGRAITEAFF,TGTGCCAGTAGTATACCAGGGAGAGCGATTACTGAAGCTTTCTTT